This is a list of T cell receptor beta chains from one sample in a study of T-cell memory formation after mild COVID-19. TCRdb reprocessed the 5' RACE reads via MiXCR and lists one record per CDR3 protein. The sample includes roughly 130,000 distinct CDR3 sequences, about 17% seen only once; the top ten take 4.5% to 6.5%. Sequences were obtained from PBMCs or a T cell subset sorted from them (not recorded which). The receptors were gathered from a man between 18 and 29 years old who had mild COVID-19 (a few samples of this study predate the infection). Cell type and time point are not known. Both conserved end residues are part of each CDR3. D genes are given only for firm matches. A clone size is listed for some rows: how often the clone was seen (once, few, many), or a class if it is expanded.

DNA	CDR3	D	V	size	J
TGTGCCAGCTCACCTCAGGGGAGCTCTTACAATGAGCAGTTCTTC	CASSPQGSSYNEQFF	-	TRBV18	few	TRBJ2-1
TGCGCCAGCAGCCAAGACCCTGGGGGGAACTATGGCTACACCTTC	CASSQDPGGNYGYTF	-	TRBV4-1	-	TRBJ1-2
TGTGCCAGCAGCTCCCGGGCCTTAGAGACCCAGTACTTC	CASSSRALETQYF	-	TRBV7-9	few	TRBJ2-5
TGTGCCAGCAGCCAGAAGGGGGGGAACACCGGGGAGCTGTTTTTT	CASSQKGGNTGELFF	-	TRBV7-3	many	TRBJ2-2
TGTGCCAGCACCCAAGCCGTCAGGGGGGCAGACAATGAGCAGTTCTTC	CASTQAVRGADNEQFF	-	TRBV6-1	-	TRBJ2-1
TGCAGTGCAAGGACTAGCGCAGATACGCAGTATTTT	CSARTSADTQYF	TRBD2	TRBV20-1	-	TRBJ2-3
TGTGCCAGCAGCACAACCCTGGGCGGGAACGAGCAGTACTTC	CASSTTLGGNEQYF	-	TRBV7-6	-	TRBJ2-7
TGTGCCAGCAGTTTCGGACAGAGAGAGACCCAGTACTTC	CASSFGQRETQYF	-	TRBV7-2	few	TRBJ2-5
TGTGCCAGCAGCCTGAGGACTAGCGGGGCGTCAGATACGCAGTATTTT	CASSLRTSGASDTQYF	TRBD2	TRBV11-3	few	TRBJ2-3
TGTGCCACCAGTGATAGGACTCAGAACACCGGGGAGCTGTTTTTT	CATSDRTQNTGELFF	-	TRBV24-1	few	TRBJ2-2
TGTGCCAGCTCACCTATCGGCAGGGCTACAGATACGCAGTATTTT	CASSPIGRATDTQYF	-	TRBV18	-	TRBJ2-3
TGCGCCAGCAGCTTGGGTTCGGACAGAGTGACCTACGAGCAGTACTTC	CASSLGSDRVTYEQYF	-	TRBV5-1	few	TRBJ2-7
TGTGCCAGCAGTGGGCTAGCGGGACAGTATTTT	CASSGLAGQYF	TRBD2	TRBV25-1	-	TRBJ2-3
TGTGCCAGCAGCTTAGTCGGGAGCTCCTACGAGCAGTACTTC	CASSLVGSSYEQYF	-	TRBV7-2	many	TRBJ2-7
TGTGCCACCAGCAGAGATACCCAGGGAAGGACAGATACGCAGTATTTT	CATSRDTQGRTDTQYF	-	TRBV15	-	TRBJ2-3
TGTGCCACCAGCAGCGGGGTACTGACACAAGCTTTCTTT	CATSSGVLTQAFF	-	TRBV15	-	TRBJ1-1
TGTGCCAGCAGCCTGCCGGGACAGCCCTACGAGCAGTACTTC	CASSLPGQPYEQYF	TRBD1	TRBV6-5	few	TRBJ2-7
TGTGCCAGCAGCTATGGGACCTCGGTCTACAATGAGCAGTTCTTC	CASSYGTSVYNEQFF	-	TRBV7-3	-	TRBJ2-1
TGTGCCAGCAGCCGTAGTAGGGACTCCTACGAGCAGTACTTC	CASSRSRDSYEQYF	-	TRBV7-8	few	TRBJ2-7
TGTGCCAGCAGTGCCAACCAGGAGCCCCCGGGCTACACCTTC	CASSANQEPPGYTF	-	TRBV25-1	few	TRBJ1-2
TGTGCCAGCAGCTGGGGGACAGGGGATGGCTACACCTTC	CASSWGTGDGYTF	TRBD1	TRBV7-8	-	TRBJ1-2
TGCGCCAGCAGCCTTGACAGCAATAGCAATCAGCCCCAGCATTTT	CASSLDSNSNQPQHF	-	TRBV5-1	-	TRBJ1-5
TGCGCCAGCAGCCCAGGTGGAGATGGAGAGACCCAGTACTTC	CASSPGGDGETQYF	-	TRBV5-1	many	TRBJ2-5
TGCGCCAGCAGCCAGACCTCAGGGGACGGCACTGAAGCTTTCTTT	CASSQTSGDGTEAFF	-	TRBV5-1	-	TRBJ1-1
TGCGCCAGCAGCTTGTCGGCAGTAAATAATTCACCCCTCCACTTT	CASSLSAVNNSPLHF	-	TRBV5-1	-	TRBJ1-6
TGTGCCAGCAGCGCCATGACAGGGACCCACGAGCAGTACTTC	CASSAMTGTHEQYF	TRBD1	TRBV5-4	-	TRBJ2-7
TGTGCCAGCATTAATGCCGGGACATTCAATGAGCAGTTCTTC	CASINAGTFNEQFF	-	TRBV6-2/TRBV6-3	few	TRBJ2-1
TGTGCCACCAGTGATTGGACAGGGGGCCTGTACAATGAGCAGTTCTTC	CATSDWTGGLYNEQFF	TRBD1	TRBV24-1	-	TRBJ2-1
TGCAGTGCTAGCGGGCAGGGGGCCGGTCGAGAGACCCAGTACTTC	CSASGQGAGRETQYF	TRBD1	TRBV20-1	few	TRBJ2-5
TGTGATAGCAGCCTAGGAGCAGGGTGGGCAGATACGCAGTATTTT	CDSSLGAGWADTQYF	-	TRBV7-7	-	TRBJ2-3
TGTGCCAGCAGCTCCAGGATACAGGGGACCTATGGCTACACCTTC	CASSSRIQGTYGYTF	TRBD1	TRBV5-5	-	TRBJ1-2
TGTGCCAGCAGCTTGGGACTAGCGGGGGCAGCGCAGTATTTT	CASSLGLAGAAQYF	TRBD2	TRBV5-6	-	TRBJ2-3
TGTGCCAGCAGCGAGGGGGACAGATCGGATCAGCCCCAGCATTTT	CASSEGDRSDQPQHF	TRBD1	TRBV9	-	TRBJ1-5
TGTGCCAGCAGTTGGAGGTCGGGTCAAGAGACCCAGTACTTC	CASSWRSGQETQYF	-	TRBV12-3/TRBV12-4	few	TRBJ2-5
TGCAGTGCTAGAGAAGGACAGGGCACAGATACGCAGTATTTT	CSAREGQGTDTQYF	TRBD1	TRBV20-1	few	TRBJ2-3
TGTGCCAGCAGCCAATTCCGTGAGGGGGGGCAGTTCTTC	CASSQFREGGQFF	-	TRBV3-1	many	TRBJ2-1
TGTGCCACCTCCCATCTGGGAGGAGAGACCCAGTACTTC	CATSHLGGETQYF	-	TRBV3-1	-	TRBJ2-5
TGTGCCAGCAGCTCCGGGGGGGCAGGTAATACGCAGTATTTT	CASSSGGAGNTQYF	TRBD2	TRBV11-3	few	TRBJ2-3
TGTGCCAGCAGACCGGGGTCCTCCTACGAGCAGTACTTC	CASRPGSSYEQYF	-	TRBV6-2/TRBV6-3	few	TRBJ2-7
TGTGCCAGCACGCTCGGGCAGGGGATTACAGATACGCAGTATTTT	CASTLGQGITDTQYF	-	TRBV7-9	-	TRBJ2-3
TGCGCCAGCAGCCCGGCCGGGACTAGCGGGGGGAATGAGCAGTTCTTC	CASSPAGTSGGNEQFF	TRBD2	TRBV5-1	few	TRBJ2-1
TGTGCCAGCAGACTGGGGACAGTGGGGAACACTGAAGCTTTCTTT	CASRLGTVGNTEAFF	TRBD1	TRBV7-2	few	TRBJ1-1
TGCGCCAGCAGCCAAGATTGGGGACGCCCACCCCTCCACTTT	CASSQDWGRPPLHF	-	TRBV4-3	-	TRBJ1-6
TGTGCCAGCAGCCGACAGGGTGGGGAAAAACTGTTTTTT	CASSRQGGEKLFF	TRBD1	TRBV27	-	TRBJ1-4
TGTGCCACTAGGTGGGGGTACGAGCAGTACTTC	CATRWGYEQYF	-	TRBV6-5	-	TRBJ2-7
TGTGCCATCAGGGGACAGGAAAATGAAAAACTGTTTTTT	CAIRGQENEKLFF	TRBD1	TRBV10-3	few	TRBJ1-4